Each of the 20 T cell receptor beta chains below was sequenced from the same sample in a study. Each CDR3 protein is one row after TCRdb ran MiXCR on the 5' RACE reads. The sample yields under 6,500 distinct CDR3 sequences, around 66% seen once. Sequenced material: memory CD4+ T cells sorted from a lymph node. As for subset: memory CD4+ T cells, CD4+CD45RO+CD25-. All receptors come from a female donor with breast cancer.

Remarks on this clonotype: This may arise from a read error, as a much more abundant clone is one base away. The genes are TRBV20-1 and TRBJ1-5; the match to TRBD1 covers 9 bases. Germline CDR1 is DFQATT and CDR2 is SNEGSKA (reference sequence). The CDR3 is made up of 14 amino acids. CDR3 DNA: TGCAGTGCAGCGGGACAGGGCTACAATCATCCCCAGCATTTT. Residues: CSAAGQGYNHPQHF.

Concerning this clonotype itself: One base away lies a much larger clone, so this may be a sequencing read error. The gene calls are TRBV10-3 and TRBJ1-1; D may be TRBD1 (6 bases). Trimming took off 6 bases at V and 6 bases at J, with 20 bases between the two ends. CDR3 length: 15 residues. Germline V gene data show CDR1 as ENHRY and CDR2 as SYGVKD. CDR3 DNA: TGTGCCATCAGGATGACGAACAGGGCTTTGGCTGAAGCTTTCTTT. Amino acids: CAIRMTNRALAEAFF.

The chain has TRBV11-1 and TRBJ2-5; 8 nucleotides match TRBD1. There are 15 residues in the CDR3. With V trimmed by 6 bases and J by 2 bases, 8 bases remained unmatched. Germline CDR1 reads SGHAT; CDR2 reads FQDESV (reference sequence). CDR3 loop: CASRTGTGAQETQYF. The CDR3 DNA reads TGTGCCAGCAGAACCGGGACAGGAGCGCAAGAGACCCAGTACTTC.

Here the CDR3 reads CASSLPGGAQYGTEAFF. Written as DNA, the CDR3 is TGTGCCAGCAGCTTACCAGGGGGCGCGCAATATGGCACTGAAGCTTTCTTT. V is TRBV11-3 and J is TRBJ1-1, with 8 bases aligning to TRBD1. The germline V gene has CDR1 SGHNT and CDR2 YENEEA. V was pared by 2 bases and J by 4 bases, with 12 bases of the junction left unmatched. This CDR3 is built from 17 residues. The variable domain in full, with the rest retrieved from reference TRBV11-3 and TRBJ1-1, is EAGVVQSPRYKIIEKKQPVAFWCNPISGHNTLYWYLQNLGQGPELLIRYENEEAVDDSQLPKDRFSAERLKGVDSTLKIQPAELGDSAVYLCASSLPGGAQYGTEAFFGQGTRLTVV.

The chain uses TRBV4-2 and TRBJ2-3; 11 nucleotides align to TRBD2. After removal of 0 bases from V and 5 bases from J, the junction contained 10 bases not matched to a gene. This CDR3 is built from 18 residues. From germline, CDR1 is LGHNA and CDR2 YNFKEQ. The CDR3 is CASSQDLAGGLEVDTQYF. CDR3 sequence (DNA): TGTGCCAGCAGCCAAGACTTAGCGGGGGGGCTTGAGGTAGATACGCAGTATTTT.

This clonotype showed up just once. J is TRBJ2-5 and V is TRBV7-2; 9 bases line up with TRBD1. The J segment lost 4 bases and the V segment lost 5 bases, leaving 11 bases of the junction unmatched. This CDR3 is 16 amino acids long. CDR1 and CDR2 from the germline V gene are SGHTA and FQGNSA. The CDR3 nucleotides read TGTGCCAGCAGCCAAACAGGGGGCTTCGGTGGAGAGACCCAGTACTTC. Translating gives CASSQTGGFGGETQYF.

The sample holds one count of this clonotype. The V and J genes are TRBV5-1 and TRBJ1-2; possibly TRBD1 for D (5 bases). Germline V gene lookup returns CDR1 SGHRS and CDR2 YFSETQ. V lost 0 bases and J 5 bases, leaving 14 bases between the germline ends. CDR3 length: 15 residues. Here the CDR3 reads CASSLDGASGYGYTF. The CDR3 region has the DNA TGCGCCAGCAGCTTGGATGGGGCTTCCGGATATGGCTACACCTTC.

The rearrangement links TRBV5-1 to TRBJ2-7; either TRBD1 or TRBD2 may fit D (5 bases each). This CDR3 is built from 15 residues. V was trimmed by 0 bases and J by 2 bases, leaving 12 bases between them. Germline lookup yields CDR1 SGHRS and CDR2 YFSETQ. CDR3 DNA sequence: TGCGCCAGCAGCTTGGGGGGGAGTAGGACCTACGAGCAGTACTTC. It is translated as CASSLGGSRTYEQYF. Complete variable domain (other parts from reference TRBV5-1 and TRBJ2-7): KAGVTQTPRYLIKTRGQQVTLSCSPISGHRSVSWYQQTPGQGLQFLFEYFSETQRNKGNFPGRFSGRQFSNSRSEMNVSTLELGDSALYLCASSLGGSRTYEQYFGPGTRLTVT.

The rearrangement joins TRBV20-1 to TRBJ1-5; D remains ambiguous. V lost 3 bases and J lost 1, with 7 bases in between. This CDR3 is built from 13 residues. Germline V lookup: CDR1 DFQATT, CDR2 SNEGSKA (reference sequence). The CDR3 loop is CSASVGSNQPQHF. CDR3 coding DNA: TGCAGTGCTAGTGTAGGCAGCAATCAGCCCCAGCATTTT.

This clonotype is large by share. Written as DNA, the CDR3 is TGCGCCAGCAGCTCATCAGGGAGCTACGAGCAGTACTTC. Its protein is CASSSSGSYEQYF. The chain has TRBV5-1 and TRBJ2-7; D possibly uses TRBD1 or TRBD2 (5 bases each). The CDR3 consists of 13 residues. Germline CDR1 is SGHRS and CDR2 is YFSETQ. The V end was cut by 3 bases, the J end by 3 bases, with 10 bases between.

Regarding this clonotype: One base away lies a much larger clone, so this may be a sequencing read error. The chain combines TRBV20-1 with TRBJ1-3; D is perhaps TRBD1 (6 bases). CDR3 length equals 14 residues. Germline CDR1 and CDR2: DFQATT and SNEGSKA (reference sequence). CDR3 residues: CSASIRQSGDTTYF. CDR3 DNA sequence: TGCAGTGCTAGTATTCGGCAGAGTGGGGACACCACATATTTT.

Only one count was recorded for this clonotype. The chain has TRBV7-3 and TRBJ1-1; D not certain. Trimming removed 5 bases from V and 5 bases from J, with 12 bases in between. Germline CDR1 SGHTA, CDR2 FQGTGA. The CDR3 length is 13 residues. The CDR3 DNA is TGTGCCAGCAGCGCGACCTTGGAAACTGAAGCTTTCTTT. Translated, it gives CASSATLETEAFF.

A remark on this clonotype: Relative to the germline gene, one junction end is altered; a read error may explain this. The rearrangement joins TRBV4-1 to TRBJ2-3, with D uncertain. Germline V lookup: CDR1 MGHRA, CDR2 YSYEKL. This CDR3 has 15 amino acids. DNA for the CDR3: TGTGCCAGCAGCCAAGATTGGTTATCAAAAGATACGCAGTATTTT. This sequence encodes CASSQDWLSKDTQYF.

This clonotype has just a few counts. The genes are TRBV27 and TRBJ1-5; a weak D match, TRBD1 (5 bases). With 0 bases removed from V and 7 bases from J, the gap between germline ends came to 13 bases. The CDR3 sequence is 15 residues long. Germline-derived CDR1 and CDR2 are MNHEY and SMNVEV (reference sequence). CDR3 residues: CASSLSHGGGQPQHF. The DNA for the CDR3 is TGTGCCAGCAGTTTATCTCACGGGGGAGGACAGCCCCAGCATTTT.

This chain connects TRBV6-1 to TRBJ1-5; D ambiguous. From germline, CDR1 is MNHNS and CDR2 SASEGT. CDR3 length: 16 amino acids. The V gene lost 3 bases and the J gene lost 0 bases, with 12 bases spanning the gap. CDR3 loop: CASSDPLRYSNQPQHF. As DNA, the CDR3 is TGTGCCAGCAGTGACCCGCTCCGGTATAGCAATCAGCCCCAGCATTTT.

V is TRBV27 and J is TRBJ2-1, with 9 bases that match TRBD1. Losses at the gene ends were 6 bases for V and 2 bases for J; bases not matched to a gene: 2. CDR1 is MNHEY, CDR2 SMNVEV, per germline (reference sequence). CDR3 length: 14 amino acids. The CDR3 DNA reads as TGTGCCAGCAGCTGGGACAGGGCCTACAATGAGCAGTTCTTC. Translating gives CASSWDRAYNEQFF.

The rearrangement links TRBV12-3 or TRBV12-4 to TRBJ1-2, with a tentative D call TRBD1 (5 bases). The CDR3 totals 14 residues. Trimming pared 6 bases from V and 4 bases from J, leaving 15 bases between. This CDR3 reads CASRDNTGPYGYTF. The CDR3 nucleotides are TGTGCCAGCAGGGACAATACTGGTCCCTATGGCTACACCTTC.

A word on this clonotype: One base away lies a much larger clone, so this may be a sequencing read error. The chain uses TRBV20-1 and TRBJ1-2; TRBD1 is a possible D gene (6 bases). Germline V lookup: CDR1 DFQATT, CDR2 SNEGSKA (reference sequence). V lost 8 bases and J lost 4, with 17 bases in between. There are 13 residues in the CDR3. In nucleotides, the CDR3 is TGCAGTTCAAATCCAACAGGGAGCTATGGCTACACCTTC. This translates into CSSNPTGSYGYTF.

This sequence joins TRBV7-2 and TRBJ2-3; D perhaps matches TRBD2 (5 bases). CDR1 and CDR2 from the germline V gene are SGHTA and FQGNSA. Trimming left V 2 bases short and J 4 bases short, with 7 bases between. The CDR3 consists of 13 residues. The CDR3 is CASSLLAADTQYF. The DNA for the CDR3 is TGTGCCAGCAGCTTACTAGCAGCAGATACGCAGTATTTT.

This clonotype has more than one count but fewer than ten. The chain carries TRBV11-3 and TRBJ1-5; D not resolved. The CDR3 loop spans 13 amino acids. V was cut by 5 bases and J by 4 bases, with 9 bases left in between. The germline gives CDR1 SGHNT, CDR2 YENEEA. The CDR3 DNA reads TGTGCCAGCAGCCCCGGGGAGAATCAGCCCCAGCATTTT. Its translation: CASSPGENQPQHF. Looking up the rest from reference TRBV11-3 and TRBJ1-5 gives the full variable domain: EAGVVQSPRYKIIEKKQPVAFWCNPISGHNTLYWYLQNLGQGPELLIRYENEEAVDDSQLPKDRFSAERLKGVDSTLKIQPAELGDSAVYLCASSPGENQPQHFGDGTRLSIL.